The entry that follows covers one TCR beta chain sequence. Library preparation tagged each individual cDNA molecule with a unique molecular identifier. Original analysis: A typical sample had 95,000 to 100,000 TCRs, with roughly 20,000 to 700,000 overall. TCRdb redid the calling of the RACE reads with MiXCR, one entry per CDR3 protein. The V and J calls here are based on TCRdb, not the publication. The sample records 340,000 or so distinct CDR3 sequences, around 7% being singletons. The sample belongs to a study of human T cells and chemical hapten exposure. Between the trimmed V and J ends, which lost 0 bases and 9 bases, there was a span of 17 bases. The germline V gene encodes CDR1 DFQATT and CDR2 SNEGSKA (reference sequence). CDR3 length: 14 residues. Time point reported: patch test 1, 2 weeks after DPC sensitization. Regarding treatment: therapeutic diphenylcyclopropenone sensitization with weekly scalp DPC. Prior to each patch test being applied, blood was drawn.

This sample comprised whole blood, obtained in connection with sensitization to the hapten diphenylcyclopropenone (DPC). This chain connects TRBV20-1 to TRBJ2-5; D call uncertain. This clonotype originated in a woman between 18 and 29 years old with alopecia areata. Some clones in this sample may be carry-over from other donors' samples. The CDR3 DNA sequence: TGCAGTGCTAGAGATTGGGCCAGTAGTTCGGCCCAGTACTTC. The encoded protein is CSARDWASSSAQYF.